The 26 T cell receptor beta chains given below trace back to one sample, sequenced in a study of T cells in Graves' hyperthyroidism and ophthalmopathy. RNA transcripts provided the source from which TCR beta CDR3 regions were amplified. HTBI primers were the set used in a first-round RT-PCR of the TCR CDR3. TCRdb re-called the multiplex PCR reads through MiXCR, storing one row per CDR3 protein. The table lists around 690,000 distinct CDR3 sequences, roughly a sixth of them singletons. The specimen was blood. The receptor set was obtained from a middle-aged man with Graves' hyperthyroidism.

The chain carries TRBV6-1 and TRBJ1-5; maybe TRBD1 (5 bases). The CDR3 is 14 amino acids. V lost 7 bases and J 7 bases, leaving 17 bases between the germline ends. Germline V gene data show CDR1 as MNHNS and CDR2 as SASEGT. CDR3 bases: TGTGCCAGCACCAGTGGAGGGGTAACCCAGCCCCAGCATTTT. Translating it yields CASTSGGVTQPQHF.

This clonotype appeared many times. The chain couples TRBV6-1 to TRBJ2-5, with 8 bases matching TRBD1. The J segment lost 0 bases and the V segment lost 8 bases, leaving 11 bases of the junction unmatched. The CDR3 has 16 residues. The germline V gene encodes CDR1 MNHNS and CDR2 SASEGT. The DNA for the CDR3 is TGTGCCAGCGCCCCTGGGACAGGCTTGTACCAAGAGACCCAGTACTTC. This gives the protein CASAPGTGLYQETQYF.

The chain uses TRBV7-9 and TRBJ1-3; D uncertain. Germline lookup yields CDR1 SEHNR and CDR2 FQNEAQ (reference sequence). The length of the CDR3 is 15 residues. V gave up 6 bases and J gave up 0 bases, with 12 bases separating them. The CDR3 DNA reads TGTGCCAGCAGTTTCGGATACTCCTCTGGAAACACCATATATTTT. Translated, it gives CASSFGYSSGNTIYF.

Remarks on this clonotype: A much larger clone differs by one base, so this may be a read error. No conserved phenylalanine or tryptophan is present at the end of the CDR3, so a read error is the likely explanation. This chain connects TRBV28 to TRBJ1-3; possibly TRBD1 for D (5 bases). The ends were cut back, 5 bases at V and 0 bases at J, with 14 bases in the middle. The CDR3 consists of 16 residues. Germline V gene lookup returns CDR1 MDHEN and CDR2 SYDVKM. In nucleotides, the CDR3 is TGTGCCAGCAGTACTCCGTTGACAGACTCTGGAAACACCATATATCTT. This gives the protein CASSTPLTDSGNTIYL.

This clonotype was seen many times. This rearrangement joins TRBV28 to TRBJ1-4, with a tentative D call TRBD1 (5 bases). Trimming removed 2 bases at V and 1 base at J, with 11 bases between. Germline CDR1 MDHEN, CDR2 SYDVKM. The CDR3 consists of 16 residues. The CDR3 region is CASSLKGEGTNEKLFF. The CDR3 DNA reads as TGTGCCAGCAGTTTAAAAGGGGAAGGAACTAATGAAAAACTGTTTTTT.

In this sample, this clonotype turned up many times. The rearrangement joins TRBV7-3 to TRBJ2-1; TRBD2 matches at 14 bases. The CDR3 loop spans 18 amino acids. J was trimmed by 3 bases and V by 6 bases; bases with no gene match: 10. Germline CDR1 SGHTA, CDR2 FQGTGA. DNA of the CDR3: TGTGCCAGCAGTTTGACCGGGACTAGCGGGAGTTTCTACAATGAGCAGTTCTTC. Its protein is CASSLTGTSGSFYNEQFF.

This clonotype was seen a few times. V gene TRBV4-1 combines with J gene TRBJ2-5; 14 bases map to TRBD2. CDR3 length: 15 amino acids. CDR1 MGHRA and CDR2 YSYEKL come from the germline V gene. The V gene end was trimmed by 4 bases and the J gene end by 5 bases; junction bases not matched to a gene: 3. DNA for the CDR3: TGCGCCAGCAGCCCCGGGACTAGCGGGAGTGAGACCCAGTACTTC. Translating it yields CASSPGTSGSETQYF.

J is TRBJ2-1 and V is TRBV28, with a weak D call TRBD2 (5 bases). Germline CDR1 is MDHEN and CDR2 is SYDVKM. CDR3 length: 13 amino acids. V lost 7 bases, J lost 6 bases, and 13 bases lay in between. The CDR3 DNA sequence: TGTGCCAGCACCCCGGGGATCGGCAATGAGCAGTTCTTC. Translating gives CASTPGIGNEQFF. Complete variable domain (other parts from reference TRBV28 and TRBJ2-1): DVKVTQSSRYLVKRTGEKVFLECVQDMDHENMFWYRQDPGLGLRLIYFSYDVKMKEKGDIPEGYSVSREKKERFSLILESASTNQTSMYLCASTPGIGNEQFFGPGTRLTVL.

This clonotype has more than one count but fewer than ten. V usage is TRBV5-6 and J usage is TRBJ2-1; no reliable D call. Germline loops: CDR1 SGHDT, CDR2 YYEEEE. This CDR3 contains 15 residues. The V end lost 4 bases, the J end lost 4 bases, and 15 bases lay between the germline ends. The CDR3 here is CASSPEDASYNEQFF. The CDR3 DNA follows: TGTGCCAGCAGCCCCGAGGACGCGTCTTACAATGAGCAGTTCTTC. Full variable domain (rest looked up from reference TRBV5-6 and TRBJ2-1): DAGVTQSPTHLIKTRGQQVTLRCSPKSGHDTVSWYQQALGQGPQFIFQYYEEEERQRGNFPDRFSGHQFPNYSSELNVNALLLGDSALYLCASSPEDASYNEQFFGPGTRLTVL.

This clonotype was seen repeatedly, ten times or more. The DNA of the CDR3 is TGTGCCAGCAGTCTAACAGGGGTAGGAGGCTACACCTTC. It is translated as CASSLTGVGGYTF. The chain combines TRBV27 with TRBJ1-2, with 7 bases lining up with TRBD1. This CDR3 spans 13 amino acids. Germline V gives CDR1 MNHEY, CDR2 SMNVEV (reference sequence). V lost 5 bases, J lost 8 bases, and 8 bases stayed unmatched.

The chain couples TRBV5-1 to TRBJ1-2; D gene uncertain. Germline CDR1 and CDR2: SGHRS and YFSETQ. The CDR3 consists of 12 residues. Deletions cut 5 bases from V and 8 bases from J, with 13 bases between. The CDR3 DNA reads as TGCGCCAGCAGTATTGGCGCCGCCGGCTACACCTTC. This translates into CASSIGAAGYTF. Supplemented by reference TRBV5-1 and TRBJ1-2, the full variable domain reads KAGVTQTPRYLIKTRGQQVTLSCSPISGHRSVSWYQQTPGQGLQFLFEYFSETQRNKGNFPGRFSGRQFSNSRSEMNVSTLELGDSALYLCASSIGAAGYTFGSGTRLTVV.

This clonotype was counted a single time. The chain employs TRBV7-6 and TRBJ2-5; 9 bases are a match to TRBD1. CDR3 size: 16 residues. With 4 bases clipped from V and 4 bases from J, the junction kept 10 bases outside the gene matches. Germline V gene lookup returns CDR1 SGHVS and CDR2 FNYEAQ. The DNA of the CDR3 is TGTGCCAGCAGCTCAAGGCCGGGACAGGGCCGAGAGACCCAGTACTTC. Translated: CASSSRPGQGRETQYF.

As regards this clonotype: The junction and the germline gene differ at one end; a read error may be behind it. V and J are TRBV9 and TRBJ1-3; D uncertain. The CDR3 is 13 amino acids. The germline CDR1 and CDR2 sequences are SGDLS and YYNGEE. DNA for the CDR3: TGTGCCTGCAGCGTCACAGAGAGAAACACCATATATTTT. This translates into CACSVTERNTIYF.

The chain uses TRBV5-1 and TRBJ2-3; TRBD1 matches 7 bases. This CDR3 comprises 17 residues. The germline V gene has CDR1 SGHRS and CDR2 YFSETQ. After removal of 4 bases from V and 0 bases from J, the junction contained 11 bases not matched to a gene. DNA for the CDR3: TGCGCCAGCAGCCTATTAGCAGGGGGAGCCAGCACAGATACGCAGTATTTT. It yields the protein CASSLLAGGASTDTQYF. Full variable domain (missing parts from reference TRBV5-1 and TRBJ2-3): KAGVTQTPRYLIKTRGQQVTLSCSPISGHRSVSWYQQTPGQGLQFLFEYFSETQRNKGNFPGRFSGRQFSNSRSEMNVSTLELGDSALYLCASSLLAGGASTDTQYFGPGTRLTVL.

CDR3 sequence reads: CASHRIRYEQFF. In DNA form, the CDR3 reads TGTGCCAGTCACAGAATACGGTATGAGCAGTTCTTC. This chain links TRBV28 with TRBJ2-1; no clear D gene. The CDR3 extends over 12 amino acids. V was pared by 9 bases and J by 8 bases, with 14 bases between. The germline gives CDR1 MDHEN, CDR2 SYDVKM. Filled out from reference TRBV28 and TRBJ2-1, the complete variable domain reads DVKVTQSSRYLVKRTGEKVFLECVQDMDHENMFWYRQDPGLGLRLIYFSYDVKMKEKGDIPEGYSVSREKKERFSLILESASTNQTSMYLCASHRIRYEQFFGPGTRLTVL.

With regard to this clonotype: This may come from a read error, since a much larger clone is one base off. This chain links TRBV2 with TRBJ2-3; D not resolved. Trimming pared 6 bases from V and 4 bases from J, leaving 14 bases between. CDR3 length equals 14 residues. The V gene's germline CDR1 is SNHLY and CDR2 FYNNEI. CDR3 DNA sequence: TGTGCCAGCAGCCCAGGACGGCCCGCAGATACGCAGTATTTT. It translates to CASSPGRPADTQYF.

Ten or more counts support this clonotype. The chain employs TRBV6-1 and TRBJ1-5, with TRBD1 identical over 8 bases. In germline, CDR1 is MNHNS, CDR2 SASEGT. There are 16 residues in the CDR3. The junction had 9 bases not matched to a gene; V was cut back by 1 base and J by 7 bases. CDR3: CASSEGWAGGVQPQHF. Here the CDR3 DNA reads TGTGCCAGCAGTGAAGGATGGGCAGGGGGCGTCCAGCCCCAGCATTTT.

This clonotype turned up a few times. V gene TRBV12-3 or TRBV12-4 combines with J gene TRBJ2-6; D is uncertain. The ends were cut back, 3 bases at V and 4 bases at J, with 10 bases in the middle. The CDR3 spans 15 residues. In DNA form, the CDR3 reads TGTGCCAGCAGTTTTAATGGGCCCGGGGCCAACGTCCTGACTTTC. Amino acid sequence: CASSFNGPGANVLTF.

This clonotype has ten or more counts. The V and J genes are TRBV6-1 and TRBJ2-2; 7 nucleotides line up with TRBD1. The germline CDR1 and CDR2 sequences are MNHNS and SASEGT. V lost 2 bases, J lost 3 bases, and 6 bases stayed unmatched. The CDR3 sequence is 16 residues long. Here the CDR3 DNA reads TGTGCCAGCAGTGAATCGCCGACAGGGTACACCGGGGAGCTGTTTTTT. It yields the protein CASSESPTGYTGELFF.

This clonotype was seen at least ten times. The chain combines TRBV10-3 with TRBJ2-1; D is perhaps TRBD2 (5 bases). Germline V CDR1 and CDR2: ENHRY, SYGVKD. V was cut by 6 bases and J by 5 bases, with 17 bases left in between. The CDR3 is 15 residues long. The CDR3 spells CAIRGSEAGNNEQFF. Here the CDR3 DNA reads TGTGCCATCAGAGGTTCGGAGGCTGGAAACAATGAGCAGTTCTTC.

There are a few counts of this clonotype. This rearrangement joins TRBV11-2 to TRBJ1-3, with unresolved D. V shed 6 bases and J shed 1 base, with 13 bases lying between them. The CDR3 runs to 15 residues. CDR1 and CDR2 from the germline V gene are SGHAT and FQNNGV. The CDR3 is CASRLSGLSGNTIYF. CDR3 coding DNA: TGTGCCAGCAGGTTAAGTGGGTTATCTGGAAACACCATATATTTT.

This clonotype was recorded only once. V is TRBV19 and J is TRBJ2-1; TRBD1 matches at 7 bases. J lost 5 bases, V lost 1 base, and 5 bases had no gene match. The CDR3 is 15 amino acids. Germline values: CDR1 LNHDA, CDR2 SQIVND (reference sequence). The CDR3 DNA is TGTGCCAGTAGTATAGCGACAGGGATCCACAATGAGCAGTTCTTC. This sequence encodes CASSIATGIHNEQFF. Full variable domain (missing parts from reference TRBV19 and TRBJ2-1): DGGITQSPKYLFRKEGQNVTLSCEQNLNHDAMYWYRQDPGQGLRLIYYSQIVNDFQKGDIAEGYSVSREKKESFPLTVTSAQKNPTAFYLCASSIATGIHNEQFFGPGTRLTVL.

The genes are TRBV6-1 and TRBJ1-1; D is ambiguous. The CDR3 loop spans 15 amino acids. V lost 6 bases to trimming and J lost 0 bases, with 14 bases between them. Germline CDR1 reads MNHNS; CDR2 reads SASEGT. The CDR3 sequence: CASSIKDGLNTEAFF. In DNA, the CDR3 is TGTGCCAGCAGCATAAAGGACGGCTTGAACACTGAAGCTTTCTTT.

The table lists this clonotype with a few counts. The chain employs TRBV24-1 and TRBJ1-1, with 11 bases identical to TRBD1. J was trimmed by 10 bases and V by 4 bases; bases with no gene match: 7. From germline, CDR1 is KGHDR and CDR2 SFDVKD. The CDR3 is 14 residues long. CDR3 in amino acids: CATSEGQGAFRAFF. Written as DNA, the CDR3 is TGTGCCACCAGTGAAGGACAGGGGGCGTTTAGAGCTTTCTTT.

The genes are TRBV7-9 and TRBJ2-1; 13 bases fit TRBD2. Trimming took 1 base from V and 4 from J; bases not matched to a gene: 4. Per the germline V gene, CDR1 is SEHNR and CDR2 is FQNEAQ (reference sequence). CDR3 length equals 17 residues. The CDR3 region is CASSLGRLAGGYNEQFF. CDR3 DNA: TGTGCCAGCAGCTTAGGCCGACTAGCGGGAGGATACAATGAGCAGTTCTTC.

V gene TRBV3-1 combines with J gene TRBJ2-3; TRBD2 aligns across 13 bases. The CDR3 is made up of 16 amino acids. The V and J ends lost 6 bases and 4 bases, in that order; junction bases with no gene match: 7. Germline lookup yields CDR1 LGHDT and CDR2 YNNKEL (reference sequence). The CDR3 sequence: CASRPTSGRRSDTQYF. CDR3 sequence (DNA): TGTGCCAGCAGGCCGACTAGCGGGAGGAGATCAGATACGCAGTATTTT.